The next 9 T cell receptor beta chains were all read from a single sample in a study of blood T cell repertoires in COVID-19. Using immunoSEQ multiplex PCR, the repertoire was profiled, and TCRdb retains in-frame clones only, with some absent. This table has roughly 190,000 clones, more than 65% appearing once. Material: PBMCs or T cells enriched from blood (not recorded which). These receptors all stem from a woman between 45 and 65 years old with acute COVID-19.

The chain links TRBV2 to TRBJ2-2, with TRBD2 identical over 11 bases. The CDR3 consists of 16 residues. Germline CDR1 and CDR2: SNHLY and FYNNEI. Germline trimming cut 6 bases from V and 4 bases from J; bases unmatched to any gene: 7. The CDR3 loop is CASRQNSGGGTGELFF. In DNA, the CDR3 is TGTGCCAGCAGGCAAAATAGCGGGGGGGGCACCGGGGAGCTGTTTTTT.

V gene TRBV28 combines with J gene TRBJ2-1; 7 nucleotides line up with TRBD1. This CDR3 has 15 residues. After removal of 3 bases from V and 4 bases from J, the junction contained 6 bases not matched to a gene. Germline CDR1 and CDR2: MDHEN and SYDVKM. The CDR3 spells CASSFLQGVYNEQFF. The CDR3, as DNA: TGTGCCAGCAGTTTTCTCCAGGGGGTTTACAATGAGCAGTTCTTC.

The chain recombines TRBV11-2 with TRBJ1-2; 9 bases agree with TRBD1. Trimming cost V 2 bases and J 7 bases; bases outside gene matches: 8. The CDR3 spans 15 residues. Germline CDR1 SGHAT, CDR2 FQNNGV. The CDR3 DNA reads as TGTGCCAGCAGCTTAACAGGGGGCGCTTCCCCTGGCTACACCTTC. It translates to CASSLTGGASPGYTF.

V usage is TRBV4-2 and J usage is TRBJ1-1; 8 positions match TRBD1. Germline CDR1 LGHNA, CDR2 YNFKEQ. The CDR3 consists of 15 residues. V shed 3 bases and J 5 bases; nucleotides not matched to a gene: 8. The CDR3 nucleotides read TGTGCCAGCAGCCAGGCCACAGGGGGGTTAACTGAAGCTTTCTTT. It encodes CASSQATGGLTEAFF.

This clone was seen more than once but under ten times. This rearrangement joins TRBV19 to TRBJ1-3, with D unresolved. V dropped 6 bases and J dropped 15 bases, with 18 bases sitting between them. This CDR3 comprises 12 residues. Germline CDR1 is LNHDA and CDR2 is SQIVND (reference sequence). Here the CDR3 reads CASSTSGFTKYF. CDR3 in DNA: TGTGCCAGTAGCACCTCGGGATTCACGAAATATTTT.

This rearrangement joins TRBV9 to TRBJ2-2, with D perhaps matching TRBD2 (5 bases). Looked up from germline, CDR1 is SGDLS and CDR2 is YYNGEE. The germline V and J ends were trimmed by 4 bases and 0 bases, with 13 bases remaining between them. The CDR3 spans 16 residues. CDR3 sequence: CASSYRSGANTGELFF. Written as DNA, the CDR3 is TGTGCCAGCAGCTATAGGTCCGGGGCGAACACCGGGGAGCTGTTTTTT.

The V and J genes are TRBV28 and TRBJ1-5; D is ambiguous. Germline V CDR1 and CDR2: MDHEN, SYDVKM. V lost 7 bases and J 0 bases, leaving 13 bases between the germline ends. CDR3 length equals 15 residues. CDR3 coding DNA: TGTGCCAGCATCGGATCCGAGGTTAGCAATCAGCCCCAGCATTTT. It yields the protein CASIGSEVSNQPQHF.

The chain carries TRBV6-2 or TRBV6-3 and TRBJ1-2; D is unresolved. There are 15 residues in the CDR3. Germline V gene data show CDR1 as MNHEY and CDR2 as SVGEGT. Trimming removed 5 bases from V and 0 bases from J, with 13 bases in between. The CDR3 sequence is CASSPDEVANYGYTF. CDR3 DNA: TGTGCCAGCAGTCCCGACGAGGTAGCTAACTATGGCTACACCTTC.

The chain recombines TRBV27 with TRBJ2-1; TRBD2 aligns across 12 bases. The ends lost 4 bases at V and 2 bases at J; junction bases unmatched: 3. CDR1 MNHEY and CDR2 SMNVEV come from the germline V gene (reference sequence). This CDR3 has 16 amino acids. In DNA, the CDR3 is TGTGCCAGCAGTTCGGGACTAGCGGGCCCCTACAATGAGCAGTTCTTC. Its translation: CASSSGLAGPYNEQFF.